Detailed here is one T cell receptor (beta chain). CDR3 length equals 16 residues. The trim removed 0 bases at V and 6 bases at J, leaving 8 bases unmatched. Per the germline V gene, CDR1 is MGHRA and CDR2 is YSYEKL. This sample was included in a study of blood T cell repertoires in COVID-19. The assay was immunoSEQ multiplex PCR, and TCRdb's table has in-frame clones only and misses some. The sample lists more than 150,000 clones; more than 85% were seen once. Enrolled through a virtual design, the participants were between about 18 and 89 years of age and came from under 25 US areas. The chain combines TRBV4-1 with TRBJ2-3; the match to TRBD2 covers 8 bases. The source is a woman between 50 and 59 years old who had recovered from COVID-19. The sequenced sample consisted of PBMCs or T cells enriched from blood (not recorded which). This CDR3 is CASSQDLSGSFDTQYF. In DNA form, the CDR3 reads TGCGCCAGCAGCCAAGACTTGAGCGGGAGCTTTGATACGCAGTATTTT.